This T cell receptor (beta chain) was recovered during a study of regulatory T cells in long-lasting Graves disease. Overall study context: Those with persistent Graves' disease had received antithyroid drugs for over 5 years with positive TSH receptor antibodies. Study results and caveats: TCR diversity was lower in persistent Graves' patients than in newly diagnosed ones.

The V end lost 5 bases, the J end lost 6 bases, and 17 bases lay between the germline ends. This CDR3 spans 14 amino acids. In germline, CDR1 is MNHEY, CDR2 SMNVEV (reference sequence). Details on this clonotype: Its antigen remains unknown. Being one base from a much bigger clone, this may be a read error.

TCR beta libraries were built with iRepertoire HTBI primers and Arm-PCR of CDR3 regions. One entry per CDR3 protein, called by TCRdb with MiXCR from the multiplex PCR reads. The sample contains 300,000 to 350,000 distinct CDR3 sequences, around 20% of which appear only once. Noted time point: persistent/refractory GD, antithyroid drugs over 5 years with positive TRAb. Construction of the TCR library relied on RNA isolated from PBMCs. The patients were enrolled through endocrinology in Xi'an, China. Staff took around 9 milliliters of peripheral blood and put it into EDTA tubes. This clonotype originated in a female donor with Graves disease. The chain carries TRBV27 and TRBJ2-7, with D possibly matching TRBD1 (5 bases). Sequenced material: peripheral blood mononuclear cells (PBMCs), taken when the disease was refractory, from a patient treated with antithyroid drugs. CDR3 protein: CASSGNRWWGEQYF. The CDR3 DNA reads as TGTGCCAGCAGTGGGAACAGGTGGTGGGGCGAGCAGTACTTC.